Each of the 27 T cell receptor beta chains below was sequenced from the same sample in a study of OX40 agonist ivuxolimab in advanced cancers. The assay was immunoSEQ multiplex PCR, and TCRdb's table has in-frame clones only and misses some. This sample has approximately 80,000 clones, with 75% to 95% found just once. This sample comprised CD4+ or CD8+ T cells sorted from blood, obtained in a trial of the OX40 agonist ivuxolimab. The receptors were gathered from an adult with an advanced solid tumor such as melanoma, head and neck, liver or kidney cancer.

The V call is TRBV28, the J call TRBJ2-7, with 10 nucleotides matching TRBD2. V was pared by 6 bases and J by 6 bases, with 26 bases of the junction left unmatched. Germline V gene data show CDR1 as MDHEN and CDR2 as SYDVKM. The CDR3 is 20 amino acids. The CDR3 DNA sequence: TGTGCCAGCAGCCCTACTACACCTAGCGGGAGTATCGAAGTTATGACCGAGCAGTACTTC. Translating gives CASSPTTPSGSIEVMTEQYF.

The CDR3 region is CASSVFGEIGTEAFF. The CDR3 DNA sequence: TGTGCCAGCAGTGTGTTCGGGGAGATTGGCACTGAAGCTTTCTTT. The rearrangement uses TRBV2 and TRBJ1-1; D is unclear. V was clipped by 4 bases and J by 4 bases, with 16 bases between them. The CDR3 is 15 amino acids. Germline V gene data show CDR1 as SNHLY and CDR2 as FYNNEI.

The rearrangement uses TRBV19 and TRBJ2-3, with a weak D call TRBD1 (5 bases). V was trimmed by 3 bases and J by 2 bases, leaving 15 bases between them. The CDR3 covers 16 residues. The germline CDR1 and CDR2 sequences are LNHDA and SQIVND (reference sequence). CDR3: CASSMLGRILTDTQYF. The DNA for the CDR3 is TGTGCCAGTAGTATGTTGGGGCGGATACTCACAGATACGCAGTATTTT.

This chain connects TRBV5-5 to TRBJ2-7; perhaps TRBD1 as D (6 bases). The V gene lost 2 bases and the J gene lost 5 bases, with 14 bases spanning the gap. Germline V gene lookup returns CDR1 SGHKS and CDR2 YYEKEE (reference sequence). This CDR3 has 14 amino acids. The CDR3 reads CASSLMGHYHEQYF. In DNA, the CDR3 is TGTGCCAGCAGCTTAATGGGACACTACCACGAGCAGTACTTC.

CDR3 nucleotide sequence: TGTGCCAGCAGCTGGGGGACAGGGACGTTGAAACTGTTTTTT. Translated, it gives CASSWGTGTLKLFF. V gene TRBV5-5 combines with J gene TRBJ1-4; 9 nucleotides line up with TRBD1. CDR3 size: 14 residues. After removal of 3 bases from V and 11 bases from J, the junction contained 8 bases not matched to a gene. Germline CDR1 is SGHKS and CDR2 is YYEKEE (reference sequence).

As DNA, the CDR3 is TGTGCCAGCTCACCAGATTCAGTTTCGAACACTGAAGCTTTCTTT. It specifies CASSPDSVSNTEAFF. J is TRBJ1-1 and V is TRBV18; the D is unclear. In germline, CDR1 is KGHSH, CDR2 LQKENI. The CDR3 length is 15 residues. Trimming took off 2 bases at V and 1 base at J, with 11 bases between the two ends. Together with reference TRBV18 and TRBJ1-1, the CDR3 gives the full variable domain: NAGVMQNPRHLVRRRGQEARLRCSPMKGHSHVYWYRQLPEEGLKFMVYLQKENIIDESGMPKERFSAEFPKEGPSILRIQQVVRGDSAAYFCASSPDSVSNTEAFFGQGTRLTVV.

The V and J genes are TRBV7-2 and TRBJ1-1; the D is unclear. CDR1 and CDR2 (germline): SGHTA, FQGNSA. Trimming removed 4 bases at V and 2 bases at J, with 8 bases between. This CDR3 has 13 residues. The CDR3 protein is CASSSGPNTEAFF. In DNA form, the CDR3 reads TGTGCCAGCAGCTCCGGGCCCAACACTGAAGCTTTCTTT.

V and J are TRBV10-3 and TRBJ2-3, with D possibly matching TRBD1 (6 bases). The V gene's germline CDR1 is ENHRY and CDR2 SYGVKD. Trimming cost V 6 bases and J 0 bases, with 10 bases left between them. This CDR3 is built from 14 residues. For the CDR3, the DNA is TGTGCCATCAGGGACAGAACTAGCACAGATACGCAGTATTTT. Amino acids: CAIRDRTSTDTQYF.

The genes are TRBV30 and TRBJ1-2, with a weak D call TRBD1 (5 bases). The ends were cut back, 4 bases at V and 6 bases at J, with 12 bases in the middle. The CDR3 runs to 12 residues. Germline CDR1 is GTSNPN and CDR2 is SVGIG (reference sequence). CDR3 bases: TGTGCCTGGAAGGGGCCTAGGGATGGCTACACCTTC. Translated, it gives CAWKGPRDGYTF.

The rearrangement joins TRBV28 to TRBJ2-5; D remains ambiguous. V was pared by 3 bases and J by 7 bases, with 12 bases between. Germline assignment: CDR1 MDHEN and CDR2 SYDVKM. The CDR3 extends over 13 amino acids. DNA for the CDR3: TGTGCCAGCAGTTTTCGTGGGGTGGTGACCCAGTACTTC. It is translated as CASSFRGVVTQYF.

The chain's CDR3 is CASSLGQGPTSGRLNEQFF. CDR3 sequence (DNA): TGCGCCAGCAGCTTAGGACAGGGACCTACTAGCGGGAGGCTCAATGAGCAGTTCTTC. The chain combines TRBV5-1 with TRBJ2-1, with 12 bases identical to TRBD2. The CDR3 is 19 residues long. Germline loops: CDR1 SGHRS, CDR2 YFSETQ. V lost 2 bases to trimming and J lost 6 bases; unmatched junction nucleotides: 15.

This chain joins TRBV7-9 and TRBJ1-2; a possible D gene is TRBD1 (5 bases). V lost 4 bases and J 4 bases, leaving 25 bases between the germline ends. CDR3 size: 18 residues. Germline CDR1 is SEHNR and CDR2 is FQNEAQ (reference sequence). CDR3 loop: CASSSNRRRDSQSYGYTF. CDR3 nucleotides: TGTGCCAGCAGCTCGAACAGGAGGCGAGACTCCCAGAGCTATGGCTACACCTTC.

The chain is built from TRBV28 and TRBJ1-3, with D possibly being TRBD1 (5 bases). CDR1 and CDR2 (germline): MDHEN, SYDVKM. Trimming pared 3 bases from V and 0 bases from J, leaving 9 bases between. This CDR3 comprises 15 residues. CDR3 sequence reads: CASSFRGSSGNTIYF. CDR3 bases: TGTGCCAGCAGTTTCCGGGGGAGCTCTGGAAACACCATATATTTT.

The J gene is TRBJ1-5, the V gene TRBV18; D not certain. Trimming took off 2 bases at V and 4 bases at J, with 6 bases between the two ends. CDR1 KGHSH and CDR2 LQKENI come from the germline V gene. This CDR3 comprises 13 residues. CDR3 amino acids: CASSPSGNQPQHF. The CDR3 region has the DNA TGTGCCAGCTCACCATCCGGAAATCAGCCCCAGCATTTT.

This clone has a single count. V and J are TRBV5-4 and TRBJ2-7, with 11 bases matching TRBD1. J lost 2 bases, V lost 5 bases, and 6 bases had no gene match. This CDR3 contains 15 residues. The V gene's germline CDR1 is SGHNT and CDR2 YYREEE (reference sequence). Here the CDR3 reads CASSPGTGGAYEQYF. The CDR3 DNA reads TGTGCCAGCAGTCCCGGGACAGGGGGAGCCTACGAGCAGTACTTC.

CDR3 sequence: CASSAPGSGETGELFF. CDR3 DNA sequence: TGTGCCAGCAGCGCCCCTGGTTCTGGGGAAACCGGGGAGCTGTTTTTT. The chain recombines TRBV9 with TRBJ2-2, with D unclear. Per germline, CDR1 SGDLS and CDR2 YYNGEE. The CDR3 sequence is 16 residues long. Deletions cut 3 bases from V and 5 bases from J, with 17 bases between.

This clone was counted only a few times. The chain joins TRBV7-9 to TRBJ2-5; D is perhaps TRBD1 or TRBD2 (5 bases each). Trimming left V 5 bases short and J 0 bases short, with 10 bases between. Germline V gene sequence: CDR1 SEHNR, CDR2 FQNEAQ (reference sequence). The CDR3 has 14 residues. CDR3 residues: CASSPGPNQETQYF. The CDR3 DNA reads TGTGCCAGCAGCCCGGGACCCAACCAAGAGACCCAGTACTTC. Variable domain in full (rest from reference TRBV7-9 and TRBJ2-5): DTGVSQNPRHKITKRGQNVTFRCDPISEHNRLYWYRQTLGQGPEFLTYFQNEAQLEKSRLLSDRFSAERPKGSFSTLEIQRTEQGDSAMYLCASSPGPNQETQYFGPGTRLLVL.

The chain recombines TRBV28 with TRBJ2-7; TRBD1 might be the D (5 bases). Trimming left V 5 bases short and J 4 bases short, with 18 bases between. Germline CDR1 is MDHEN and CDR2 is SYDVKM. There are 15 residues in the CDR3. CDR3 sequence: CASSRPWASGYEQYF. Written as DNA, the CDR3 is TGTGCCAGCAGTCGCCCCTGGGCCTCAGGGTACGAGCAGTACTTC.

This rearrangement joins TRBV30 to TRBJ2-5; D is tentatively TRBD1 or TRBD2 (5 bases each). Germline assignment: CDR1 GTSNPN and CDR2 SVGIG (reference sequence). The CDR3 length is 16 residues. Trimming left V 0 bases short and J 2 bases short, with 16 bases between. The DNA for the CDR3 is TGTGCCTGGAGTGTAGGTCTCGGGGCGGAGCAAGAGACCCAGTACTTC. Protein product: CAWSVGLGAEQETQYF.

This chain connects TRBV2 to TRBJ2-2, with D tentatively TRBD1 or TRBD2 (6 bases each). Looked up from germline, CDR1 is SNHLY and CDR2 is FYNNEI. The ends were cut back, 2 bases at V and 5 bases at J, with 12 bases in the middle. The CDR3 has 15 residues. CDR3 loop: CASSESGGGTGELFF. The CDR3 bases are TGTGCCAGCAGTGAATCCGGAGGGGGGACCGGGGAGCTGTTTTTT.

V usage is TRBV28 and J usage is TRBJ2-7; 9 bases align to TRBD1. With 5 bases clipped from V and 5 bases from J, the junction kept 4 bases outside the gene matches. This CDR3 has 13 residues. CDR1 and CDR2 (germline): MDHEN, SYDVKM. The CDR3 region is CASSRWTGDEQYF. DNA of the CDR3: TGTGCCAGCAGTCGCTGGACAGGGGACGAGCAGTACTTC.

The rearrangement links TRBV5-1 to TRBJ1-3; D is unclear. With 3 bases removed from V and 2 bases from J, the gap between germline ends came to 18 bases. This CDR3 spans 17 amino acids. CDR1 is SGHRS, CDR2 YFSETQ, per germline. This CDR3 reads CASSWALPASPGNTIYF. CDR3 DNA: TGCGCCAGCAGCTGGGCTCTGCCAGCCTCCCCTGGAAACACCATATATTTT.

In this sample, this clone turned up once. The chain uses TRBV30 and TRBJ2-5; D possibly matches TRBD1 or TRBD2 (5 bases each). This CDR3 is 13 amino acids long. V was pared by 0 bases and J by 7 bases, with 12 bases between. Per the germline V gene, CDR1 is GTSNPN and CDR2 is SVGIG (reference sequence). The CDR3 DNA sequence: TGTGCCTGGAGTGTACTCACTGGGGGGACCCAGTACTTC. Translation gives CAWSVLTGGTQYF. The whole variable domain, filled in from reference TRBV30 and TRBJ2-5, reads SQTIHQWPATLVQPVGSPLSLECTVEGTSNPNLYWYRQAAGRGLQLLFYSVGIGQISSEVPQNLSASRPQDRQFILSSKKLLLSDSGFYLCAWSVLTGGTQYFGPGTRLLVL.

This clone has more than one count but fewer than ten. The J gene is TRBJ1-2, the V gene TRBV29-1; a possible D gene is TRBD1 (5 bases). Germline V gene data show CDR1 as SQVTM and CDR2 as ANQGSEA. The CDR3 has 12 amino acids. Trimming left V 5 bases short and J 3 bases short, with 10 bases between. The CDR3 sequence: CSVPGVYYGYTF. In nucleotides, the CDR3 is TGCAGCGTTCCGGGGGTCTACTATGGCTACACCTTC.

This chain uses TRBV10-3 with TRBJ2-7; the match to TRBD2 covers 12 bases. J lost 4 bases, V lost 10 bases, and 5 bases had no gene match. This CDR3 is built from 13 residues. Per the germline V gene, CDR1 is ENHRY and CDR2 is SYGVKD. The CDR3 coding sequence is TGTGCCACTAGACTAGCGGGAGCTTACGAGCAGTACTTC. Protein product: CATRLAGAYEQYF.

The CDR3: CASSLTGTENNEQFF. CDR3 DNA: TGTGCCAGCAGCTTGACCGGGACAGAGAACAATGAGCAGTTCTTC. The chain uses TRBV5-5 and TRBJ2-1; the match to TRBD1 covers 7 bases. Looked up from germline, CDR1 is SGHKS and CDR2 is YYEKEE (reference sequence). The CDR3 spans 15 residues. The V segment lost 1 base and the J segment 5 bases; nucleotides outside the gene matches: 6.

The gene calls are TRBV7-2 and TRBJ2-6; D is possibly TRBD1 or TRBD2 (5 bases each). CDR3 length: 16 residues. CDR1 SGHTA and CDR2 FQGNSA come from the germline V gene. The V end lost 2 bases, the J end lost 0 bases, and 8 bases lay between the germline ends. CDR3 coding DNA: TGTGCCAGCAGCTTAAGGGACGGCTCTGGGGCCAACGTCCTGACTTTC. Protein sequence: CASSLRDGSGANVLTF.